This TCR beta chain was recovered during a study of blood T cell repertoires in COVID-19. For the study at large: Samples of COVID-19 (acute and convalescent) were obtained from the United States, Italy and Spain. From T cells, B-cell-depleted T cells, or PBMCs came the material, which was cDNA or gDNA.

Germline loops: CDR1 SGHRS, CDR2 YFSETQ. Unmatched junction bases numbered 8, after V lost 2 bases and J lost 6 bases. The CDR3 totals 16 residues. Study processing details: Using reference gene primer amplification, nucleated cell counts were estimated. Generated by immunoSEQ multiplex PCR, the TCRdb table keeps only in-frame clones and is missing some. V and J calls and clone size are given by that table; D and trimming were obtained from the DNA. In the table there are hundreds of thousands of clones, around nine tenths of which are singletons. The sequenced sample consisted of peripheral blood. The chain employs TRBV5-1 and TRBJ2-1; 10 bases map to TRBD1. This TCR was recovered from a woman aged 30 to 39 with acute or convalescent COVID-19. The CDR3 sequence: CASSFSGTGASNEQFF. The CDR3 nucleotides read TGCGCCAGCAGCTTCTCCGGGACAGGGGCGTCCAATGAGCAGTTCTTC.